What follows are 26 T cell receptor beta chains derived from one specimen sequenced in a study of CD8 T cells in ankylosing spondylitis. TCRdb reprocessed the 5' RACE reads with MiXCR, giving one entry per CDR3 protein. Of 150,000 to 200,000 distinct CDR3 sequences detected, roughly 11% appear once; the ten largest clones hold roughly 29%. The specimen sequenced was blood, either unsorted or a sorted T cell fraction (not recorded which). Receptors originate from a male donor with ankylosing spondylitis or in good health (not recorded which).

This clonotype turned up a few times. V usage is TRBV12-3 or TRBV12-4 and J usage is TRBJ1-4, with 9 bases that match TRBD1. The CDR3 has 14 amino acids. Trimming took 6 bases from V and 8 from J; bases not matched to a gene: 7. The CDR3 spells CASRGQGLLEKLFF. The CDR3, as DNA: TGTGCCAGCAGAGGACAGGGGCTGTTGGAAAAACTGTTTTTT.

This clonotype is medium-sized in the sample. This chain connects TRBV3-1 to TRBJ1-1; D call uncertain. V lost 1 base and J lost 7, with 7 bases in between. CDR3 length: 12 amino acids. The germline CDR1 and CDR2 sequences are LGHDT and YNNKEL (reference sequence). CDR3 region: CASSQAESEAFF. CDR3 nucleotide sequence: TGTGCCAGCAGCCAAGCAGAGAGTGAAGCTTTCTTT.

This clonotype occurred many times. J is TRBJ2-3 and V is TRBV5-6; D tentatively fits TRBD1 or TRBD2 (5 bases each). Germline values: CDR1 SGHDT, CDR2 YYEEEE. Trimming shortened V by 4 bases and J by 1 base, and 10 bases separated the two germline ends. The CDR3 loop spans 14 amino acids. DNA for the CDR3: TGTGCCAGCAGCGGGGACGGTGGCACAGATACGCAGTATTTT. Its protein product is CASSGDGGTDTQYF.

The table lists this clonotype with many counts. The V call is TRBV5-1, the J call TRBJ2-1, with TRBD2 identical over 10 bases. The V and J ends lost 4 bases and 6 bases, in that order; junction bases with no gene match: 4. The CDR3 sequence is 14 residues long. Germline V gene lookup returns CDR1 SGHRS and CDR2 YFSETQ. DNA for the CDR3: TGCGCCAGCAGCGCCACTAGCGGGGTCAATGAGCAGTTCTTC. Translating gives CASSATSGVNEQFF.

Many counts were recorded for this clonotype. The gene calls are TRBV27 and TRBJ2-5; 7 nucleotides line up with TRBD1. This CDR3 spans 13 amino acids. The V segment lost 3 bases and the J segment 2 bases; nucleotides outside the gene matches: 0. From germline, CDR1 is MNHEY and CDR2 SMNVEV (reference sequence). CDR3 DNA: TGTGCCAGCAGTTTCAGGGGGCAAGAGACCCAGTACTTC. Translating gives CASSFRGQETQYF.

This clonotype was found many times. The rearrangement links TRBV9 to TRBJ1-3, with TRBD1 as a possible D gene (6 bases). Trimming left V 3 bases short and J 3 bases short, with 16 bases between. This CDR3 spans 16 amino acids. The germline V gene has CDR1 SGDLS and CDR2 YYNGEE. The CDR3 is CASSGPGGAGGNTIYF. Here the CDR3 DNA reads TGTGCCAGCAGCGGCCCCGGGGGGGCCGGTGGAAACACCATATATTTT.

This clonotype was counted ten times or more. This chain links TRBV5-1 with TRBJ1-6, with 7 positions matching TRBD1. V was pared by 2 bases and J by 10 bases, with 6 bases of the junction left unmatched. The germline V gene encodes CDR1 SGHRS and CDR2 YFSETQ. This CDR3 is 14 amino acids long. The DNA of the CDR3 is TGCGCCAGCAGCTTCCAGACAGGGAACTCACCCCTCCACTTT. It specifies CASSFQTGNSPLHF.

V and J are TRBV2 and TRBJ2-4; TRBD2 might be the D (6 bases). Per the germline V gene, CDR1 is SNHLY and CDR2 is FYNNEI. The CDR3 sequence is 16 residues long. V was shortened by 1 base and J by 1 base, with 11 bases between the two germline ends. CDR3 residues: CASSEDGTPAKNIQYF. CDR3 coding DNA: TGTGCCAGCAGTGAAGATGGGACTCCCGCCAAAAACATTCAGTACTTC.

This clonotype was found many times. The chain uses TRBV5-1 and TRBJ2-1; 10 bases are shared with TRBD1. This CDR3 has 11 residues. Germline V gives CDR1 SGHRS, CDR2 YFSETQ. The V gene end was trimmed by 5 bases and the J gene end by 14 bases; junction bases not matched to a gene: 4. The CDR3 region has the DNA TGCGCCAGCAGGGACGGACAGGGGGAGTTCTTC. Encoded protein: CASRDGQGEFF.

This clonotype was observed a handful of times. V usage is TRBV12-3 or TRBV12-4 and J usage is TRBJ1-2, with 8 bases aligning to TRBD1. The CDR3 totals 15 residues. V gave up 7 bases and J gave up 6 bases; unmatched junction bases: 13. The CDR3 sequence: CASTKRTGLVHGYTF. The CDR3 coding sequence is TGTGCCAGCACCAAAAGGACAGGGCTAGTCCATGGCTACACCTTC.

J is TRBJ2-7 and V is TRBV5-1; D possibly corresponds to TRBD1 (5 bases). The length of the CDR3 is 16 residues. The germline V and J ends were trimmed by 2 bases and 0 bases, with 15 bases remaining between them. Germline CDR1 is SGHRS and CDR2 is YFSETQ. CDR3 sequence (DNA): TGCGCCAGCAGCTTCCTTTCGACAGTTGGCTCCTACGAGCAGTACTTC. The encoded protein is CASSFLSTVGSYEQYF.

With regard to this clonotype: A much larger clone lies one base from this, so it may be a read error. V and J are TRBV5-1 and TRBJ2-1; 7 nucleotides agree with TRBD2. The CDR3 runs to 17 residues. After removal of 4 bases from V and 9 bases from J, the junction contained 19 bases not matched to a gene. The germline gives CDR1 SGHRS, CDR2 YFSETQ. The CDR3 sequence: CASSTATLVGGFTEQFF. DNA for the CDR3: TGCGCCAGCAGCACGGCCACACTAGTGGGAGGGTTTACTGAGCAGTTCTTC. The variable domain in full, completed from reference TRBV5-1 and TRBJ2-1, reads KAGVTQTPRYLIKTRGQQVTLSCSPISGHRSVSWYQQTPGQGLQFLFEYFSETQRNKGNFPGRFSGRQFSNSRSEMNVSTLELGDSALYLCASSTATLVGGFTEQFFGPGTRLTVL.

The rearrangement links TRBV3-1 to TRBJ2-3, with D perhaps matching TRBD2 (6 bases). CDR3 length: 17 amino acids. The germline V gene encodes CDR1 LGHDT and CDR2 YNNKEL (reference sequence). Trimming took off 0 bases at V and 2 bases at J, with 15 bases between the two ends. CDR3 DNA sequence: TGTGCCAGCAGCCAAGAGGATGCGGGGAGAATCACAGATACGCAGTATTTT. This sequence encodes CASSQEDAGRITDTQYF.

This clonotype was seen many times. The chain joins TRBV20-1 to TRBJ1-4; TRBD1 matches 9 bases. Trimming at V came to 1 base and at J to 7 bases, leaving 7 bases not matched to a gene. Germline V gives CDR1 DFQATT, CDR2 SNEGSKA (reference sequence). The CDR3 length is 15 residues. The CDR3 is CSARGGDRDIEKLFF. The CDR3 DNA reads TGCAGTGCTAGAGGGGGGGACAGGGACATTGAAAAACTGTTTTTT.

This clonotype was counted only a few times. The chain is built from TRBV7-2 and TRBJ1-5, with D tentatively TRBD1 (6 bases). Germline CDR1 reads SGHTA; CDR2 reads FQGNSA. The CDR3 length is 14 residues. V lost 8 bases to trimming and J lost 2 bases, with 13 bases between them. For the CDR3, the DNA is TGTGCCAGCGGAGGACGACAGGGCAATCAGCCCCAGCATTTT. Residues: CASGGRQGNQPQHF.

J is TRBJ1-2 and V is TRBV6-1; D ambiguous. Deletions cut 2 bases from V and 4 bases from J, with 5 bases between. The CDR3 runs 12 residues. In germline, CDR1 is MNHNS, CDR2 SASEGT. The CDR3 sequence: CASSELGYGYTF. CDR3 DNA sequence: TGTGCCAGCAGTGAATTAGGCTATGGCTACACCTTC.

This clonotype has only a few counts. The chain recombines TRBV3-1 with TRBJ2-7; TRBD1 agrees at 7 bases. J gave up 2 bases and V 4 bases, and 2 bases lay outside the gene matches. The CDR3 runs 13 residues. CDR1 is LGHDT, CDR2 YNNKEL, per germline (reference sequence). CDR3 sequence reads: CASSRQGPYEQYF. Here the CDR3 DNA reads TGTGCCAGCAGCCGACAGGGTCCCTACGAGCAGTACTTC.

This clonotype was detected many times. The chain combines TRBV11-2 with TRBJ2-7; 8 bases fit TRBD2. Germline CDR1 reads SGHAT; CDR2 reads FQNNGV. CDR3 length equals 16 residues. Germline trimming cut 6 bases from V and 4 bases from J; bases unmatched to any gene: 14. The CDR3 protein is CASSISSSGNSYEQYF. The CDR3 bases are TGTGCCAGCAGTATCTCGAGTAGCGGGAACTCGTACGAGCAGTACTTC.

The chain carries TRBV9 and TRBJ1-1; 10 nucleotides line up with TRBD1. The CDR3 is made up of 16 amino acids. V gave up 4 bases and J gave up 11 bases; unmatched junction bases: 17. The germline CDR1 and CDR2 sequences are SGDLS and YYNGEE. The CDR3 region has the DNA TGTGCCAGCAGCCCCGGGGGGACAGGGGCAAAAAGGGAGGCTTTCTTT. Protein sequence: CASSPGGTGAKREAFF.

The chain uses TRBV5-1 and TRBJ2-1; 8 bases fit TRBD2. The CDR3 sequence is 15 residues long. The V and J ends lost 3 bases and 5 bases, in that order; junction bases with no gene match: 7. CDR1 is SGHRS and CDR2 is YFSETQ in the germline V gene. CDR3 loop: CASSSPRGGNNEQFF. CDR3 bases: TGCGCCAGCAGCTCCCCCCGGGGGGGAAACAATGAGCAGTTCTTC.

J is TRBJ2-3 and V is TRBV7-9; TRBD2 agrees at 8 bases. This CDR3 contains 15 residues. Germline CDR1 reads SEHNR; CDR2 reads FQNEAQ (reference sequence). V shed 4 bases, J shed 3 bases, and the junction held 6 bases outside the gene matches. CDR3 loop: CASSSGTRSTDTQYF. In nucleotides, the CDR3 is TGTGCCAGCAGCTCCGGGACTAGGTCGACAGATACGCAGTATTTT.

This rearrangement joins TRBV24-1 to TRBJ2-5; 12 bases line up with TRBD1. V shed 0 bases, J shed 0 bases, and the junction held 7 bases outside the gene matches. The CDR3 consists of 19 residues. Germline V gene data show CDR1 as KGHDR and CDR2 as SFDVKD. The CDR3 DNA sequence: TGTGCCACCAGTGATTTGCCGGGACAGGGGGCCCGGTACCAAGAGACCCAGTACTTC. Its translation is CATSDLPGQGARYQETQYF.

This clonotype was observed a handful of times. V is TRBV11-2 and J is TRBJ1-2; D unresolved. With 2 bases removed from V and 4 bases from J, the gap between germline ends came to 2 bases. Germline lookup yields CDR1 SGHAT and CDR2 FQNNGV. The CDR3 has 11 amino acids. CDR3 nucleotide sequence: TGTGCCAGCAGCTTACTCTATGGCTACACCTTC. It translates to CASSLLYGYTF.

This clonotype showed up just a few times. This chain uses TRBV2 with TRBJ2-7; the D call may be TRBD1 or TRBD2 (5 bases each). The CDR3 runs to 14 residues. Trimming stripped 4 bases from V and 1 base from J, with 11 bases between. Germline V gene lookup returns CDR1 SNHLY and CDR2 FYNNEI. CDR3 sequence reads: CASSAPGPSYEQYF. The CDR3 DNA reads TGTGCCAGCAGTGCCCCGGGACCGTCCTACGAGCAGTACTTC.

Remarks on this clonotype: Its ends do not fully match the called genes, so a read error is possible. The chain couples TRBV5-5 to TRBJ2-1; the match to TRBD2 covers 11 bases. Germline CDR1 is SGHKS and CDR2 is YYEKEE (reference sequence). This CDR3 comprises 15 residues. CDR3 DNA: TGTGCCAACAGCTTGGGACTAGCGGTCTACAATGAGCAGTTCTTC. Translation gives CANSLGLAVYNEQFF.

The chain employs TRBV12-3 or TRBV12-4 and TRBJ1-5, with a tentative D call TRBD1 (5 bases). The V end was cut by 3 bases, the J end by 0 bases, with 9 bases between. The CDR3 contains 15 residues. DNA of the CDR3: TGTGCCAGCAGTTTGGGACTGAATAGCAATCAGCCCCAGCATTTT. Its protein is CASSLGLNSNQPQHF.